Listed here are 13 T cell receptor beta chains from one sample, sequenced in a study of blood T cell repertoires in COVID-19. TCRdb's table, derived via immunoSEQ multiplex PCR, lists solely in-frame clones and lacks some. The repertoire holds around 340,000 clones, with 65% to 90% as singletons. The material sequenced was PBMCs or T cells enriched from blood (not recorded which). The receptors derive from a middle-aged woman with acute COVID-19.

V is TRBV5-1 and J is TRBJ1-1; D gene ambiguous. Germline V lookup: CDR1 SGHRS, CDR2 YFSETQ. V was shortened by 6 bases and J by 6 bases, with 15 bases between the two germline ends. This CDR3 is built from 13 residues. CDR3 region: CASTSGSSPEAFF. The CDR3 DNA follows: TGCGCCAGCACCTCTGGGAGTTCGCCTGAAGCTTTCTTT.

The chain has TRBV10-3 and TRBJ2-1; TRBD2 aligns across 9 bases. The V gene end was trimmed by 5 bases and the J gene end by 5 bases; junction bases not matched to a gene: 10. CDR1 and CDR2 from the germline V gene are ENHRY and SYGVKD. CDR3 length: 16 residues. CDR3 region: CAISIRREGQNNEQFF. The CDR3 coding sequence is TGTGCCATCAGTATCCGGCGGGAGGGCCAAAACAATGAGCAGTTCTTC.

V is TRBV11-2 and J is TRBJ1-1; D is perhaps TRBD1 (5 bases). CDR3 length equals 15 residues. Trimming shortened V by 1 base and J by 1 base, and 10 bases separated the two germline ends. The V gene's germline CDR1 is SGHAT and CDR2 FQNNGV. For the CDR3, the DNA is TGTGCCAGCAGCTTAGCCGACGACAGGAACACTGAAGCTTTCTTT. Translated: CASSLADDRNTEAFF.

The chain combines TRBV4-3 with TRBJ2-7; 8 nucleotides match TRBD1. Unmatched junction bases numbered 15, after V lost 1 base and J lost 4 bases. Germline CDR1 and CDR2: LGHNA and YSLEER. The CDR3 is made up of 18 amino acids. The CDR3 DNA reads as TGCGCCAGCAGCCAAGCGACAGGGGACCCCCCATTCGGGTACGAGCAGTACTTC. Protein: CASSQATGDPPFGYEQYF.

This clone was counted between two and nine times. This CDR3 reads CASSVERGANYGYTF. The CDR3 nucleotides are TGTGCCAGCAGCGTAGAGCGGGGCGCTAACTATGGCTACACCTTC. The chain uses TRBV9 and TRBJ1-2, with a weak D call TRBD1 (5 bases). Germline V gene lookup returns CDR1 SGDLS and CDR2 YYNGEE. The CDR3 consists of 15 residues. The V end was cut by 0 bases, the J end by 0 bases, with 9 bases between.

This chain links TRBV13 with TRBJ2-6, with a possible D match to TRBD1 (8 bases). CDR1 is PRHDT, CDR2 FYEKMQ, per germline (reference sequence). The CDR3 consists of 24 residues. V was pared by 2 bases and J by 0 bases, with 32 bases between. The CDR3 spells CASSLLQGEFPWRELSSGANVLTF. The CDR3 coding sequence is TGTGCCAGCAGCTTACTACAGGGGGAATTCCCATGGCGGGAGCTCAGCTCTGGGGCCAACGTCCTGACTTTC.

The rearrangement joins TRBV13 to TRBJ1-6, with TRBD1 matching over 8 bases. Trimming cost V 1 base and J 10 bases; bases outside gene matches: 9. CDR1 and CDR2 (germline): PRHDT, FYEKMQ (reference sequence). CDR3 size: 16 residues. As DNA, the CDR3 is TGTGCCAGCAGCTTAGCCGACAGGGGAAGAGGATCACCCCTCCACTTT. Encoded protein: CASSLADRGRGSPLHF.

This chain links TRBV7-2 with TRBJ2-1; 9 positions agree with TRBD1. CDR3 length: 17 residues. Germline V gives CDR1 SGHTA, CDR2 FQGNSA. Trimming cost V 6 bases and J 0 bases; bases outside gene matches: 9. CDR3 sequence: CASSPYRGLSSYNEQFF. CDR3 nucleotide sequence: TGTGCCAGCAGTCCATACAGGGGGCTTAGCTCCTACAATGAGCAGTTCTTC.

This rearrangement joins TRBV27 to TRBJ2-5, with D tentatively TRBD1 (5 bases). Between the trimmed V and J ends, which lost 6 bases and 2 bases, there was a span of 13 bases. The CDR3 is 14 amino acids. Germline CDR1 is MNHEY and CDR2 is SMNVEV (reference sequence). Written as DNA, the CDR3 is TGTGCCAGCAGCCCCCGACAGCGACAAGAGACCCAGTACTTC. It is translated as CASSPRQRQETQYF.

The sample holds one count of this clone. This chain uses TRBV18 with TRBJ2-2, with a weak D call TRBD1 (5 bases). Germline CDR1 is KGHSH and CDR2 is LQKENI. The CDR3 consists of 15 residues. V lost 1 base to trimming and J lost 4 bases, with 10 bases between them. The DNA of the CDR3 is TGTGCCAGCTCACCACGATCAGGGTCCACCGGGGAGCTGTTTTTT. This encodes CASSPRSGSTGELFF.

The J gene is TRBJ2-2, the V gene TRBV28; D is unclear. The CDR3 covers 13 residues. The V and J ends lost 7 bases and 5 bases respectively, with 11 bases between them. Germline V gene lookup returns CDR1 MDHEN and CDR2 SYDVKM. The CDR3 loop reads CASNVYRTGELFF. CDR3 DNA sequence: TGTGCCAGCAATGTTTACCGGACCGGGGAGCTGTTTTTT. The full variable domain, completed using reference TRBV28 and TRBJ2-2, is DVKVTQSSRYLVKRTGEKVFLECVQDMDHENMFWYRQDPGLGLRLIYFSYDVKMKEKGDIPEGYSVSREKKERFSLILESASTNQTSMYLCASNVYRTGELFFGEGSRLTVL.

This chain joins TRBV9 and TRBJ2-1; D might be TRBD2 (5 bases). Germline V gene data show CDR1 as SGDLS and CDR2 as YYNGEE. The CDR3 has 14 residues. Trimming took off 3 bases at V and 4 bases at J, with 11 bases between the two ends. The CDR3 DNA reads as TGTGCCAGCAGCGCCCGGGATCAATACAATGAGCAGTTCTTC. Translated: CASSARDQYNEQFF.

The genes are TRBV6-6 and TRBJ2-7; 7 nucleotides match TRBD1. V dropped 5 bases and J dropped 1; count of bases not matched to a gene: 11. The CDR3 has 16 residues. Germline lookup yields CDR1 MNHNY and CDR2 SVGAGI (reference sequence). The CDR3 protein is CASSQVSGTVSYEQYF. CDR3 nucleotide sequence: TGTGCCAGCAGTCAAGTTTCCGGGACAGTTTCCTACGAGCAGTACTTC.